A selection of T cell receptor beta chains follows, all from one sample in a study of blood T cell repertoires in COVID-19. Assay used: immunoSEQ multiplex PCR; TCRdb lists only in-frame clones, some missing. The table lists about 64,000 clones, around nine tenths of them singletons. Material for sequencing was peripheral blood. These receptors all stem from a man in his 70s with acute or convalescent COVID-19. CDR3s include the opening cysteine and the closing phenylalanine or tryptophan. A D gene is named only where the DNA matches it firmly. Size tells how often a clone was seen (once, few, many) or the class of an expanded clone, and some rows leave it out.

size	V	D	J	DNA	CDR3
.	TRBV7-2	.	TRBJ1-3	TGTGCCAGCAGACGGGCGGGCCCTGGAAACACCATATATTTT	CASRRAGPGNTIYF
.	TRBV5-1	TRBD1	TRBJ1-2	TGCGCCAGCAGCTTGTACTCCCCCACAGGGGTCGGTGGCTACACCTTC	CASSLYSPTGVGGYTF
.	TRBV10-2	.	TRBJ1-1	TGCGCCAGCAGTATTAAAGACAGCGTGAACACTGAAGCTTTCTTT	CASSIKDSVNTEAFF
.	TRBV29-1	TRBD1	TRBJ2-3	TGCAGCGTTGAAGGGACAGGGGGATCGGATACGCAGTATTTT	CSVEGTGGSDTQYF
.	TRBV20-1	.	TRBJ2-1	TGCAGTGCCGCGGGGCGGAATGAGCAGTTCTTC	CSAAGRNEQFF
once	TRBV28	TRBD1	TRBJ1-2	TGTGCCATTTCTACAGGGGGCGAGGGCTATGGCTACACCTTC	CAISTGGEGYGYTF
once	TRBV5-1	.	TRBJ2-3	TGCGCCAGCAGACCTCTAGACAGCACAGATACGCAGTATTTT	CASRPLDSTDTQYF
.	TRBV10-3	.	TRBJ1-2	TGTGCCATCAGTGCCATGAAGGGACTCGGAGGCTACACCTTC	CAISAMKGLGGYTF
.	TRBV6-2/TRBV6-3	TRBD1	TRBJ1-1	TGTGCCAGCAGTTTGAGCCGGGACAGGCTGTCGAACACTGAAGCTTTCTTT	CASSLSRDRLSNTEAFF
.	TRBV6-5	.	TRBJ2-5	TGTGCCAGCAGTTACTCTCAAGGGGGTCGGGAGACCCAGTACTTC	CASSYSQGGRETQYF
.	TRBV4-3	.	TRBJ1-4	TGCGCCAGCAGCCAAGACCGGGGTACGGAGGAAAAACTGTTTTTT	CASSQDRGTEEKLFF
.	TRBV19	.	TRBJ1-1	TGTGCCAGTAGTATGATTCCGGGACAATCTAAGAACACTGAAGCTTTCTTT	CASSMIPGQSKNTEAFF
.	TRBV30	.	TRBJ1-6	TGTGCCTGGGGACCTCCTGGGCAGGGAGGGTACTATAATTCACCCCTCCACTTT	CAWGPPGQGGYYNSPLHF
.	TRBV6-5	TRBD2	TRBJ2-7	TGTGCCTCCCGGGACTACTCCTACGAGCAGTACTTC	CASRDYSYEQYF
.	TRBV18	TRBD1	TRBJ1-3	TGTGCCAGCTCACCGACAGGGAGGACCTCTGGAAACACCATATATTTT	CASSPTGRTSGNTIYF
.	TRBV5-1	TRBD1	TRBJ1-4	TGCGCCAGCAAATCGCAAACCGGGACAGGGCGTGAAAAACTGTTTTTT	CASKSQTGTGREKLFF
.	TRBV7-2	TRBD1	TRBJ1-5	TGTGCCAGCAGCTTAGTTTTCGAGACAGGGTCTCATCAGCCCCAGCATTTT	CASSLVFETGSHQPQHF
.	TRBV19	TRBD1	TRBJ2-1	TGTGCCAGTAAGAAAGGACAGGCCTACAATGAGCAGTTCTTC	CASKKGQAYNEQFF
.	TRBV2	.	TRBJ1-5	TGTGCCAGCAGAGGACCATTAACAGGTCCGGGGGCCCAGCATTTT	CASRGPLTGPGAQHF
.	TRBV5-1	.	TRBJ2-2	TGCGCCAGCAGCCCACGAGGTCCGAACACCGGGGAGCTGTTTTTT	CASSPRGPNTGELFF
.	TRBV4-2	TRBD1	TRBJ2-7	TGTGCCAGCAGCCAAGGGTCAGGGGGCCTAACCAAGACCTACGAGCAGTACTTC	CASSQGSGGLTKTYEQYF
.	TRBV6-2/TRBV6-3	.	TRBJ1-1	TGTGCCAGCAGTTACTCCAGGGGCACTGAAGCTTTCTTT	CASSYSRGTEAFF
.	TRBV7-9	.	TRBJ2-1	TGTGCCAGCAGTAACCGGGAAAAATACAATGAGCAGTTCTTC	CASSNREKYNEQFF
.	TRBV28	.	TRBJ1-5	TGTGCCAGGCGGCGGGGGCGGTTTAAAAACAATCAGCCCCAGCATTTT	CARRRGRFKNNQPQHF
.	TRBV5-6	TRBD1	TRBJ1-1	TGTGCCAGCAGTTCCGCAGGGGGGAACACTGAAGCTTTCTTT	CASSSAGGNTEAFF
.	TRBV7-2	.	TRBJ1-2	TGTGCCAGCAGCTTAGGCAGGGGAGATGGCTACACCTTC	CASSLGRGDGYTF
.	TRBV20-1	.	TRBJ1-1	TGCAGTGCTAGTGACAGGAGGGCTAACACTGAAGCTTTCTTT	CSASDRRANTEAFF
.	TRBV7-2	TRBD1	TRBJ2-7	TGTGCCAGCAGATCGCCGGGACAGTCATACGAGCAGTACTTC	CASRSPGQSYEQYF
.	TRBV30	.	TRBJ1-6	TGTGCCTGGAGTGCCATGACAGACTATAATTCACCCCTCCACTTT	CAWSAMTDYNSPLHF
.	TRBV12-5	.	TRBJ1-3	TGTGCTAGTGGCACAGGCCCTGGAAACACCATATATTTT	CASGTGPGNTIYF